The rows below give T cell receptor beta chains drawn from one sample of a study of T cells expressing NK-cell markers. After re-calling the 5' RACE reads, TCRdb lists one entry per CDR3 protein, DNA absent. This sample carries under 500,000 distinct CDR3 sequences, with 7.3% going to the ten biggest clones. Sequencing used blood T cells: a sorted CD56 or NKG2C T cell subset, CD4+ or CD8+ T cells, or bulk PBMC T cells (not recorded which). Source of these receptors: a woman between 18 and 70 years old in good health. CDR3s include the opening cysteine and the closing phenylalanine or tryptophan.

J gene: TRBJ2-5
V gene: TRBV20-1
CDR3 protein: CSAHSGRGVETQYF

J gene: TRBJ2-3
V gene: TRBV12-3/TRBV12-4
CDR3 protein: CASSTTVGDTQYF

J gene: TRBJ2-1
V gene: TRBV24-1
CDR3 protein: CATLGGADNEQFF

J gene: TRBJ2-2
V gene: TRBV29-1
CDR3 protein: CSVRPGGSTGELFF

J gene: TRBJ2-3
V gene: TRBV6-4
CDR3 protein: CASSDWPGASTDTQYF

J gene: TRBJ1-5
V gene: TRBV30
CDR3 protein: CAWSAPLGPSNQPQHF

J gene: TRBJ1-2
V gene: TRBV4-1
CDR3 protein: CASSQEWTGVYYGYTF

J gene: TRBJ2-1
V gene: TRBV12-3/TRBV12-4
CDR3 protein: CASSFGAGAYNEQFF

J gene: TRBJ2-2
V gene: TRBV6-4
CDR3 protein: CASSDTGYTGELFF

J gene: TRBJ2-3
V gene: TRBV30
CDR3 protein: CAWSVLSPSTDTQYF

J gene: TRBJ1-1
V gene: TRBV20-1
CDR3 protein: CSAPAGGGFEAFF

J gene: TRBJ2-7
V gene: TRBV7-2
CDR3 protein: CASRKTGVGSYEQYF

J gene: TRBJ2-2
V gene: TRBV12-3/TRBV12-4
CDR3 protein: CASSFGRGGNTGELFF

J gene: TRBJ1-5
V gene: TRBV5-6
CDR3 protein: CASSSGQGRQPQHF

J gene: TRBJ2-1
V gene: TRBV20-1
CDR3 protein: CSARESTILQWYNEQFF

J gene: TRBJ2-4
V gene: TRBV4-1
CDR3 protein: CASSQGGPGLAGDVQYF

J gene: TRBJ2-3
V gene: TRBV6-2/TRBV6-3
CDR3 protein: CASSRRQGTPDTQYF

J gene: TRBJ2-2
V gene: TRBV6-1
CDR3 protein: CASTPGRVGELFF

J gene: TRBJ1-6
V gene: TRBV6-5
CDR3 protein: CASSYKDRGNSPLHF

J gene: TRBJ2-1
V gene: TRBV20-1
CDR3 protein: CSATTGGYEQFF

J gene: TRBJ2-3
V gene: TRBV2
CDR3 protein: CASSWDRGTDTQYF

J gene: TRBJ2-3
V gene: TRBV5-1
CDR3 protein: CASSHKTVFSDTQYF

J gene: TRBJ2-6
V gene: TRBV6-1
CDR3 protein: CASRDRAHGANVLTF

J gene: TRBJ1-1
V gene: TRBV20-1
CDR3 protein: CSARRGAPVRTEAFF

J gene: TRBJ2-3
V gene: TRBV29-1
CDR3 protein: CSGGGLTEGGSDTQYF

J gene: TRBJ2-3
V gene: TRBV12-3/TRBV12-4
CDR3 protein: CASSFYALTSTDTQYF

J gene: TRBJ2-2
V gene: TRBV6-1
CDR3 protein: CASRTGTGMYAGELFF